This T cell receptor beta chain is drawn from a study of blood T cell repertoires in COVID-19 (dated by TCRdb to about 2020). Broadly, across the study: The collaborator samples originated in the United States, Italy and Spain and spanned the acute and convalescent phases of COVID-19. The prospective study material was composed of cDNA or gDNA derived from T cells, B-cell-depleted T cells, or PBMCs. Deeply sampled blood TCRbeta repertoires from subjects exposed to, actively infected with, or recovered from COVID-19 were included in the dataset. The repertoires were released in a freely available public database intended as a resource for research on the immune response to SARS-CoV-2. Samples were obtained from the ongoing ImmuneRACE study (first 160 participants) and from about 1,300 subjects provided by 6 global collaborators. A de-identified subject ID, COVID-19 status, age in years and sex were almost always included in the sample metadata. Where available, HLA class I and class II types were obtained from metadata supplied by the sample provider rather than from assay-based typing.

Collaborating institutions collected whole blood in K2EDTA tubes following their own protocols. For TCRbeta analysis, collaborators shipped samples as frozen whole blood, isolated PBMCs, or DNA extracted from either of those sample types. The germline ends are 15 bases apart after V is trimmed by 0 bases and J by 3 bases. Including the terminal cysteine and phenylalanine, the CDR3 comprises 16 residues. CDR3 DNA is the only sequence kept; it has 48 bases, read in frame from the first base. From a lookup of the germline V gene (reference sequence), CDR1 and CDR2 are SGHKS and YYEKEE. TCRbeta CDR3 regions were amplified from genomic DNA using the immunoSEQ Assay, a bias-controlled multiplex PCR. The original methods were these. The number of nucleated cells in each sample was estimated from the amplification of reference gene primers within the assay. To quantify the absolute abundance of each unique TCRbeta CDR3 rearrangement, sequence reads were collapsed and filtered. For each sample, productive Simpson clonality was calculated as the square root of Simpson's diversity index across productive rearrangements. As stored in TCRdb, this immuneACCESS dataset retains in-frame rearrangements with V and J assigned. A fraction of the clones does not appear; measured against another copy, unresolved V genes explain less than half of the discrepancy, and the remainder lacks a known reason. V, J and clone size derive from that table, while D and trimming were established from the DNA sequence. For this sample the table gives about 200,000 clones, of which roughly 78% were detected only once. 2.8% of the sample comes from the top ten.

As regards this clone: No cognate antigen has been identified for it. Nothing much larger sits one base from this clone, and base qualities are not available.

What the study reported, not specific to this receptor: How much clinical and demographic metadata was included differed by source and by participant, and the metadata was provided uncurated.

The TCR comes from a woman aged 80 or over with active or convalescent COVID-19. The sequence is built from TRBV5-5 and TRBJ1-2; a confident D gene designation cannot be given. Material: peripheral blood. The CDR3: CASSLGPTVQDYGYTF. The DNA sequence is as follows: TGTGCCAGCAGCTTGGGTCCTACGGTCCAGGACTATGGCTACACCTTC.